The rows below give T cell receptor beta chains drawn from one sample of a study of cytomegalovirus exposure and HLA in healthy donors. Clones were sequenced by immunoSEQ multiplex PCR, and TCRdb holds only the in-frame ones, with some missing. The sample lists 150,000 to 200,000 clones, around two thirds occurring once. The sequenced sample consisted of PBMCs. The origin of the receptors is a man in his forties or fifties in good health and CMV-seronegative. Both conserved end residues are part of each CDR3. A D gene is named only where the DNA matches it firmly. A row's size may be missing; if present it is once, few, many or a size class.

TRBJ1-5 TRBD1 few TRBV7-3 CASSSLSGTGLDQPQHF TGTGCCAGCAGCTCTCTCTCCGGGACAGGGCTTGATCAGCCCCAGCATTTT
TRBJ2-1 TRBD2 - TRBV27 CASSPRTSGYNEQFF TGTGCCAGCAGTCCCCGGACTAGCGGTTACAATGAGCAGTTCTTC
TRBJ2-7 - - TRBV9 CASSAPPGYEQYF TGTGCCAGCAGCGCCCCCCCGGGCTACGAGCAGTACTTC
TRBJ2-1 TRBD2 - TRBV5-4 CASSLRGGNEQFF TGTGCCAGCAGCTTGCGGGGGGGTAATGAGCAGTTCTTC
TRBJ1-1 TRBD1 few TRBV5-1 CASSPTGTGVTEAFF TGCGCCAGCAGCCCAACCGGGACAGGGGTCACTGAAGCTTTCTTT
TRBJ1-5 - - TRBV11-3 CASSNRQYNQPQHF TGTGCCAGCAGCAACAGACAGTATAATCAGCCCCAGCATTTT
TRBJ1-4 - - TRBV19 CATTRGTNEKLFF TGTGCCACGACCCGGGGAACTAATGAAAAACTGTTTTTT
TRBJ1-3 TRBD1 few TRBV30 CACKQGSASGNTIYF TGTGCCTGTAAACAGGGGTCAGCCTCTGGAAACACCATATATTTT
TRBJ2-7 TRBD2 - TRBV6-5 CASSYSTSGSYEQYF TGTGCCAGCAGTTACTCGACTAGCGGGAGTTACGAGCAGTACTTC
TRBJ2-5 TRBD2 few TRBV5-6 CASSFGWSGSRETQYF TGTGCCAGCAGCTTTGGGTGGAGCGGGAGTCGAGAGACCCAGTACTTC
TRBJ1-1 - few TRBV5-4 CASKGTLNTEAFF TGTGCCAGCAAAGGGACATTGAACACTGAAGCTTTCTTT
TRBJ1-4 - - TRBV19 CASSIERNEKLFF TGTGCCAGTAGTATTGAGCGAAATGAAAAACTGTTTTTT
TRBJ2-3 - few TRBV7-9 CASSLSASTDTQYF TGTGCCAGCAGCTTAAGCGCGAGCACAGATACGCAGTATTTT
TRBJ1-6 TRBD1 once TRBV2 CASSERTGQNSPLHF TGTGCCAGCAGTGAACGGACAGGGCAGAATTCACCCCTCCACTTT
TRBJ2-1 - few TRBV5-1 CASRTDRSYNEQFF TGCGCCAGCAGAACCGACAGGTCCTACAATGAGCAGTTCTTC
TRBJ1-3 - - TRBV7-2 CASSLESGLNSGNTIYF TGTGCCAGCAGCTTAGAAAGTGGACTCAACTCTGGAAACACCATATATTTT
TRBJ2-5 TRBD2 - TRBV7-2 CATTARAGGAGETQYF TGTGCCACTACGGCACGGGCCGGGGGGGCGGGGGAGACCCAGTACTTC
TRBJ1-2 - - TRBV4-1 CASSREARAAYGYTF TGCGCCAGCAGCCGCGAAGCCAGGGCCGCCTATGGCTACACCTTC
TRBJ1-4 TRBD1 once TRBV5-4 CASSQGQENEKLFF TGTGCCAGCAGCCAGGGACAGGAGAATGAAAAACTGTTTTTT
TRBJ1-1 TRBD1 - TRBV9 CASSPRTGRSEAFF TGTGCCAGCAGCCCGAGGACAGGGCGATCTGAAGCTTTCTTT
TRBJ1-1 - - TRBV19 CASSIDPQGTEAFF TGTGCCAGTAGTATAGACCCCCAGGGGACTGAAGCTTTCTTT
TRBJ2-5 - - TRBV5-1 CASSLGTFKETQYF TGCGCCAGCAGCCTAGGGACTTTCAAAGAGACCCAGTACTTC
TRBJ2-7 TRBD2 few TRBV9 CASSVGLAGGPGEQYF TGTGCCAGCAGCGTAGGGCTAGCGGGAGGGCCGGGGGAGCAGTACTTC
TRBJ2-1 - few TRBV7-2 CASSLRAGNEQFF TGTGCCAGCAGCTTAAGGGCAGGGAATGAGCAGTTCTTC
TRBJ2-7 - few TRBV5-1 CASKEGRPYEQYF TGCGCCAGCAAGGAGGGACGGCCCTACGAGCAGTACTTC
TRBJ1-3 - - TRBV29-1 CSVAVSGNTIYF TGCAGCGTTGCGGTCTCTGGAAACACCATATATTTT
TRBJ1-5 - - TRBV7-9 CASSGPTADSNQPQHF TGTGCCAGCAGCGGACCGACAGCAGATAGCAATCAGCCCCAGCATTTT